Described below is a single T cell receptor (beta chain) sequence and its context. The antigen this receptor binds is unknown. No base quality information exists; no much larger clone differs at one position. The sample belongs to a study of blood T cell repertoires in COVID-19 (dated by TCRdb to about 2020). A note on the overall study: Collaborator samples came from the United States, Italy and Spain and covered acute and convalescent phases of COVID-19. The material from the prospective study consisted of cDNA or gDNA derived from T cells, B-cell-depleted T cells, or PBMCs. The dataset comprised deeply sampled blood TCRbeta repertoires from subjects exposed to, actively infected with, or recovered from COVID-19. The repertoires were released in a freely available public database intended as a resource for research on the immune response to SARS-CoV-2. The samples were drawn from two sources: the first 160 participants of the ongoing ImmuneRACE study, and about 1,300 subjects contributed by 6 global collaborators. The sample metadata nearly always contained a de-identified subject ID, COVID-19 status, age in years and sex. HLA class I and class II types, where available, came from metadata supplied by the sample provider rather than from assay-based typing.

Trimming takes 4 bases off V and 6 bases off J; junction bases not matched to a gene: 6. The CDR3 runs 14 residues from the cysteine to the phenylalanine. Only CDR3 DNA is held: 42 bases, read in frame from base 1. The germline V gene (reference sequence) sets CDR1 to SEHNR and CDR2 to FQNEAQ. Overall study results and their limits: The quantity of clinical and demographic metadata differed by source and by participant and was supplied without curation.

TCRbeta CDR3 regions were amplified from genomic DNA using the immunoSEQ Assay, a bias-controlled multiplex PCR. On the authors' methods: Within the assay, amplification of reference gene primers was used to estimate how many nucleated cells each sample contained. Sequence reads were collapsed and filtered to measure the absolute abundance of every unique TCRbeta CDR3 rearrangement. For each sample, productive Simpson clonality was calculated by taking the square root of Simpson's diversity index across productive rearrangements. Entries here come from immuneACCESS through TCRdb and include only in-frame sequences with V and J called. Some clones fail to appear in such tables; in the studies checked, an unresolved V gene covers under half of the shortfall, and the cause of the remainder is unknown. The V and J calls and clone size are taken from that table; D and trimming were inferred from the DNA. In all, the sample holds some 100,000 clones, and roughly 79% of those were seen once. The top ten constitute over 9.5% of the sample.

Collaborating institutions collected whole blood in K2EDTA tubes following their own protocols. Collaborator samples were shipped for TCRbeta analysis as frozen whole blood, isolated PBMCs, or DNA extracted from either sample type. This TCR derives from a human donor in a cohort sampled during active COVID-19. The sequenced sample was peripheral blood. The chain links TRBV7-9 with TRBJ1-3; 7 of the junction bases match TRBD1. The CDR3 region reads CASSSQGNVNTIYF. The nucleotides are TGTGCCAGCAGCTCACAGGGGAACGTAAACACCATATATTTT.